These 3 T cell receptor beta chains were all obtained from the same sample, sequenced in a study of cytomegalovirus exposure and HLA in healthy donors. Researchers ran the PCR with 60 Vbeta and 13 Jbeta primers. The table came from immunoSEQ multiplex PCR; TCRdb's copy has only in-frame clones and leaves some out. The table records about 130,000 clones, about 80% of them present only once. Sequencing was carried out using PBMCs. The receptor source for this set is a middle-aged woman in good health and CMV-seronegative.

The V and J genes are TRBV7-3 and TRBJ2-5; 7 bases agree with TRBD1. Losses at the gene ends were 0 bases for V and 2 bases for J; bases not matched to a gene: 3. CDR1 and CDR2 (germline): SGHTA, FQGTGA. The CDR3 runs to 15 residues. The CDR3 loop is CASSLTRTGQETQYF. Written as DNA, the CDR3 is TGTGCCAGCAGCTTAACGAGGACAGGACAAGAGACCCAGTACTTC.

The chain combines TRBV29-1 with TRBJ1-1; a possible D gene is TRBD1 (6 bases). The CDR3 contains 13 residues. V lost 5 bases and J lost 0, with 10 bases in between. Germline V gene sequence: CDR1 SQVTM, CDR2 ANQGSEA. The CDR3 here is CSVRTELNTEAFF. The CDR3 region has the DNA TGCAGCGTTAGGACAGAACTGAACACTGAAGCTTTCTTT.

The chain links TRBV27 to TRBJ1-1, with 8 bases that match TRBD1. V was pared by 5 bases and J by 5 bases, with 7 bases of the junction left unmatched. This CDR3 has 14 amino acids. CDR1 is MNHEY and CDR2 is SMNVEV in the germline V gene (reference sequence). The CDR3 sequence: CASSKGQVGTEAFF. For the CDR3, the DNA is TGTGCCAGCAGTAAGGGACAGGTAGGAACTGAAGCTTTCTTT.